The T cell receptor beta chain under discussion was sequenced for a study of T cell repertoires in cytomegalovirus infection. Whole-study context: CMV infection together with matching HLA type was indicated by public TCR beta signatures. Study-wide results and limits: The ex vivo response showed dominance by HLA-C-restricted CMV-specific TCR beta clonotypes. Using cumulative public TCR beta family frequency, the authors identified those who carried CMV together with the relevant HLA.

This clonotype was seen a few times. Its target is unknown. Via MiXCR, TCRdb re-called the reads, giving one row per CDR3 protein. The table has 510,000 or so distinct CDR3 sequences, approximately 25% seen once; the top ten hold around 14%. CDR1 MDHEN and CDR2 SYDVKM come from the germline V gene. The CDR3 loop spans 15 amino acids. Trimming removed 8 bases from V and 3 bases from J; junction bases left unmatched: 12. The sample taken for sequencing was PBMCs. J is TRBJ1-2 and V is TRBV28; the match to TRBD1 covers 7 bases. The origin of this receptor is a human donor in good health (CMV status not recorded). Some clones in this sample may be carry-over from other donors' samples. The DNA of the CDR3 is TGTGCCAGCTGGACTCCCGGAACAGGGGACTATGGCTACACCTTC. Translated: CASWTPGTGDYGYTF.